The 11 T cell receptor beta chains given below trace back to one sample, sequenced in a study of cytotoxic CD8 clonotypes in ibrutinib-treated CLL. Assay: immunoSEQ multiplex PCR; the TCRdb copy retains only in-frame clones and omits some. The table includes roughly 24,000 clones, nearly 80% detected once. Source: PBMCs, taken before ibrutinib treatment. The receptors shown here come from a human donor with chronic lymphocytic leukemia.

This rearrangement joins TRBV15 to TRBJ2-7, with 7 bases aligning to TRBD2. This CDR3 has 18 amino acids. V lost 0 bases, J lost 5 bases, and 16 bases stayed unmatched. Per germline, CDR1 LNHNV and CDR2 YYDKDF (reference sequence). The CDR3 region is CATSRDNRLSGGSDEQYF. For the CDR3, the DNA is TGTGCCACCAGCAGAGATAACAGACTTTCCGGGGGGAGCGACGAGCAGTACTTC. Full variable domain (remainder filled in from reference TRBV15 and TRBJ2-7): DAMVIQNPRYQVTQFGKPVTLSCSQTLNHNVMYWYQQKSSQAPKLLFHYYDKDFNNEADTPDNFQSRRPNTSFCFLDIRSPGLGDTAMYLCATSRDNRLSGGSDEQYFGPGTRLTVT.

CDR3 amino acids: CASSIVGRNNEQFF. The CDR3 DNA follows: TGTGCCAGTAGTATAGTAGGCAGGAACAATGAGCAGTTCTTC. The V and J genes are TRBV19 and TRBJ2-1, with D hard to call. The germline V and J ends were trimmed by 1 base and 5 bases, with 9 bases remaining between them. Germline V CDR1 and CDR2: LNHDA, SQIVND (reference sequence). The CDR3 covers 14 residues.

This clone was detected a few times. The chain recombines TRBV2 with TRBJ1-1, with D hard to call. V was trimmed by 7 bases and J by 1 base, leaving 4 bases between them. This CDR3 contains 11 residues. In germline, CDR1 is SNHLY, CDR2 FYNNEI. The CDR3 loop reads CASTANTEAFF. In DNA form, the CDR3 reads TGTGCCAGCACGGCGAACACTGAAGCTTTCTTT.

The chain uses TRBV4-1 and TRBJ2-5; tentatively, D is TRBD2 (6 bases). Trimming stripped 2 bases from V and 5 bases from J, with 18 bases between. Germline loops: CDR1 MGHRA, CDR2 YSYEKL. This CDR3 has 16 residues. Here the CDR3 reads CASSQNRDSPSETQYF. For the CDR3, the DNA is TGCGCCAGCAGCCAAAATCGGGACTCACCATCGGAGACCCAGTACTTC.

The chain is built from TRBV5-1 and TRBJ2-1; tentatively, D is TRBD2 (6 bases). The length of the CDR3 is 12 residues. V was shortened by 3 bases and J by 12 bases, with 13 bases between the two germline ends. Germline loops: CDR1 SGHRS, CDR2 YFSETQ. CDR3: CASSSGGVGQFF. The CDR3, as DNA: TGCGCCAGCAGCTCCGGGGGTGTAGGGCAGTTCTTC.

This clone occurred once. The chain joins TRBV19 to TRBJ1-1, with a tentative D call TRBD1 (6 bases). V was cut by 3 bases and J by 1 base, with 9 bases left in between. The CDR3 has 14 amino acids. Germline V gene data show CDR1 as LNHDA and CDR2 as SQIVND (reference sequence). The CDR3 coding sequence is TGTGCCAGTAGTATGAAACAGGGGAACACTGAAGCTTTCTTT. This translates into CASSMKQGNTEAFF. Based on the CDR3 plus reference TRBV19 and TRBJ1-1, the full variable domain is DGGITQSPKYLFRKEGQNVTLSCEQNLNHDAMYWYRQDPGQGLRLIYYSQIVNDFQKGDIAEGYSVSREKKESFPLTVTSAQKNPTAFYLCASSMKQGNTEAFFGQGTRLTVV.

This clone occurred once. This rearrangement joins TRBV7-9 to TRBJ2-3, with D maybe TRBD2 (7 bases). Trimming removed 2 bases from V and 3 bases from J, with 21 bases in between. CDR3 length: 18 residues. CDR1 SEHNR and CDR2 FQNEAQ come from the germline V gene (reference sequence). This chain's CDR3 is CASSLPPVIGGATDTQYF. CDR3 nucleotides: TGTGCCAGCAGCTTACCCCCAGTAATAGGGGGGGCGACAGATACGCAGTATTTT.

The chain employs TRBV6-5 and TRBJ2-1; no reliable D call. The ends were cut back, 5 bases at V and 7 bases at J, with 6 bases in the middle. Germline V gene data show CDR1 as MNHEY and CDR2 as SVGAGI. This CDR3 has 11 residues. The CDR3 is CASSLLNEQFF. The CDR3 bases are TGTGCCAGCAGTCTTCTTAATGAGCAGTTCTTC.

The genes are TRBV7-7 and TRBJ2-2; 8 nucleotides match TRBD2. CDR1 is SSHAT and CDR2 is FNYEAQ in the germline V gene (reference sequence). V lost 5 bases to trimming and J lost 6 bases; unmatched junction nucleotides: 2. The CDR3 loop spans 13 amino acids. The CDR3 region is CASSLSGAGELFF. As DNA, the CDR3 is TGTGCCAGCAGCCTTAGCGGGGCCGGGGAGCTGTTTTTT.

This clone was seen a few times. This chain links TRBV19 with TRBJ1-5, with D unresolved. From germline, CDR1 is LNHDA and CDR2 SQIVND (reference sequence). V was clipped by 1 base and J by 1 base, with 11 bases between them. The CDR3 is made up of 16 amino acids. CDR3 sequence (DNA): TGTGCCAGTAGTATAGTAAGGGTGTCGAGCAATCAGCCCCAGCATTTT. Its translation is CASSIVRVSSNQPQHF.

In DNA, the CDR3 is TGTGCCAGCACCCCGATAGAAAGTGGCGAGCAGTACTTC. Protein sequence: CASTPIESGEQYF. J is TRBJ2-7 and V is TRBV7-7; D is unclear. The CDR3 is 13 amino acids. Deletions cut 7 bases from V and 6 bases from J, with 16 bases between. Germline CDR1 reads SSHAT; CDR2 reads FNYEAQ (reference sequence).